This TCR beta chain was obtained from a study of blood T cell repertoires in COVID-19. Repertoires were generated with immunoSEQ multiplex PCR, while TCRdb's copy carries only in-frame clones and drops some. In the table there are about 33,000 clones, about nine tenths of which are singletons. V dropped 2 bases and J dropped 0; count of bases not matched to a gene: 4. The CDR3 has 15 amino acids. Germline CDR1 MNHEY, CDR2 SVGAGI. The specimen sequenced was peripheral blood. The chain employs TRBV6-5 and TRBJ2-7, with 7 bases identical to TRBD1. The clonotype originates from a woman aged 80 or over with active or convalescent COVID-19. This chain's CDR3 is CASSYHGTDSYEQYF. In nucleotides, the CDR3 is TGTGCCAGCAGTTACCACGGGACAGACTCCTACGAGCAGTACTTC.